The 9 T cell receptor beta chains listed next were all sequenced from one sample in a study of beta chain features in type 1 diabetes. Expressed TCRB transcripts were sequenced because the entire RNA isolate underwent reverse transcription. Method: immunoSEQ multiplex PCR; TCRdb's copy keeps in-frame clones and lacks some. The sample comprises around 430,000 clones, 30% of which are singletons, and roughly 0.066% rests with the top ten. Sequencing used naive CD4+ T cells from blood. Receptor source: a young man in good health.

V usage is TRBV7-9 and J usage is TRBJ1-1, with 9 bases that match TRBD1. Trimming cost V 2 bases and J 1 base; bases outside gene matches: 2. This CDR3 has 15 residues. The V gene's germline CDR1 is SEHNR and CDR2 FQNEAQ (reference sequence). CDR3 residues: CASSLRGQGNTEAFF. Written as DNA, the CDR3 is TGTGCCAGCAGCTTAAGGGGACAGGGGAACACTGAAGCTTTCTTT. Full variable domain (outside the CDR3, taken from reference TRBV7-9 and TRBJ1-1): DTGVSQNPRHKITKRGQNVTFRCDPISEHNRLYWYRQTLGQGPEFLTYFQNEAQLEKSRLLSDRFSAERPKGSFSTLEIQRTEQGDSAMYLCASSLRGQGNTEAFFGQGTRLTVV.

The chain uses TRBV13 and TRBJ2-5, with D tentatively TRBD2 (5 bases). CDR1 and CDR2 (germline): PRHDT, FYEKMQ (reference sequence). The V and J ends lost 2 bases and 5 bases respectively, with 18 bases between them. The CDR3 has 16 residues. The chain's CDR3 is CASSLSQSFGGETQYF. The CDR3 DNA reads as TGTGCCAGCAGCTTATCCCAATCCTTTGGCGGGGAGACCCAGTACTTC.

The V call is TRBV29-1, the J call TRBJ2-7, with 7 bases that match TRBD2. Germline assignment: CDR1 SQVTM and CDR2 ANQGSEA. Losses at the gene ends were 1 base for V and 2 bases for J; bases not matched to a gene: 11. CDR3 length equals 16 residues. CDR3 DNA: TGCAGCGTTGAAGTGGGTTTGGGGGGGGACCCCTACGAGCAGTACTTC. Translating it yields CSVEVGLGGDPYEQYF.

The chain links TRBV18 to TRBJ2-7; the match to TRBD1 covers 7 bases. CDR1 and CDR2 (germline): KGHSH, LQKENI. The CDR3 covers 15 residues. The V and J ends lost 0 bases and 4 bases, in that order; junction bases with no gene match: 6. CDR3 in DNA: TGTGCCAGCTCACCACCAGGGGGCGGTTGGTACGAGCAGTACTTC. It translates to CASSPPGGGWYEQYF.

V gene TRBV5-1 combines with J gene TRBJ2-7; 7 bases are shared with TRBD2. This CDR3 has 14 amino acids. CDR1 and CDR2 (germline): SGHRS, YFSETQ. Unmatched junction bases numbered 7, after V lost 3 bases and J lost 4 bases. CDR3 nucleotide sequence: TGCGCCAGCAGCTCGGGAGGCCCCTATTACGAGCAGTACTTC. Translation: CASSSGGPYYEQYF.

The chain couples TRBV7-2 to TRBJ2-6; D is unresolved. V dropped 5 bases and J dropped 4 bases, with 12 bases sitting between them. Germline V gene data show CDR1 as SGHTA and CDR2 as FQGNSA. The CDR3 contains 15 residues. The CDR3 region has the DNA TGTGCCAGCAGCCCAAGCGTATGGGGGGCCAACGTCCTGACTTTC. The encoded protein is CASSPSVWGANVLTF.

V usage is TRBV5-6 and J usage is TRBJ1-1; tentative D call: TRBD1 (6 bases). The CDR3 has 14 residues. Germline-derived CDR1 and CDR2 are SGHDT and YYEEEE. Trimming took off 4 bases at V and 1 base at J, with 11 bases between the two ends. CDR3 sequence reads: CASSVTGANTEAFF. The CDR3 coding sequence is TGTGCCAGCAGCGTGACAGGAGCGAACACTGAAGCTTTCTTT.

This CDR3 reads CAWTGQFTDTQYF. CDR3 nucleotide sequence: TGTGCCTGGACCGGACAGTTCACAGATACGCAGTATTTT. The chain employs TRBV30 and TRBJ2-3; a possible D gene is TRBD1 (6 bases). The CDR3 spans 13 residues. Deletions cut 4 bases from V and 2 bases from J, with 10 bases between. Germline lookup yields CDR1 GTSNPN and CDR2 SVGIG (reference sequence).

The V gene is TRBV29-1, the J gene TRBJ2-1; tentatively, D is TRBD1 (5 bases). The V end lost 6 bases, the J end lost 10 bases, and 22 bases lay between the germline ends. CDR1 is SQVTM, CDR2 ANQGSEA, per germline. This CDR3 has 14 amino acids. The CDR3 is CSVPRAPYPLEQFF. Here the CDR3 DNA reads TGCAGCGTCCCCAGGGCGCCCTACCCCCTCGAGCAGTTCTTC.